This entry describes one T cell receptor (beta chain). This CDR3 has 13 residues. V was pared by 3 bases and J by 14 bases, with 10 bases of the junction left unmatched. From germline, CDR1 is MDHEN and CDR2 SYDVKM. Produced via immunoSEQ multiplex PCR; TCRdb's table is partial and in-frame only. The table has around 63,000 clones, more than 95% seen once. These data belong to a study of technical replicates of blood from a handful of donors. This TCR was recovered from a human donor in good health. This rearrangement joins TRBV28 to TRBJ2-3, with TRBD2 matching over 8 bases. Sequencing used T cells isolated from PBMCs. CDR3 nucleotide sequence: TGTGCCAGCAGTTTTTTTCGGAGCGGGAGCCCGTATTTT. Its protein product is CASSFFRSGSPYF.